Listed below are T cell receptor beta chains from one sample, sequenced in a study of blood T cell repertoires in COVID-19. The protocol was immunoSEQ multiplex PCR, while the TCRdb copy is restricted to in-frame clones and leaves out a portion. The table includes 150,000 or so clones, roughly four fifths detected once. The sequencing sample was made of peripheral blood. The receptors here all came from a human donor with acute or convalescent COVID-19. The donor label of this sample is uncertain. Each CDR3 is given with its conserved first and last residue. The order of the fields is V gene, J gene, clone size, D gene, CDR3 protein, CDR3 DNA. The D gene is left open where the match is weak. Not every row has a clone size; where given, it reads once, few, many or a size class.

>TRBV9|TRBJ2-2|.|TRBD1
CASSAPRQGWSTGELFF
TGTGCCAGCAGCGCCCCCCGACAGGGATGGAGCACCGGGGAGCTGTTTTTT
>TRBV6-6|TRBJ2-3|many|TRBD2
CASSQRPRAGGLTDTQYF
TGTGCCAGCAGTCAGCGACCACGAGCGGGGGGGCTTACAGATACGCAGTATTTT
>TRBV18|TRBJ1-5|.|TRBD1
CASSLDRASNQPQHF
TGTGCCAGCTCACTCGACAGGGCAAGCAATCAGCCCCAGCATTTT
>TRBV3-1/TRBV3-2|TRBJ2-3|.|TRBD2
CASSLSGLAGGPTDTQYF
TGTGCCAGCAGCCTATCCGGACTAGCGGGGGGGCCAACAGATACGCAGTATTTT
>TRBV19|TRBJ2-5|.|.
CASSMEETQYF
TGTGCCAGTAGTATGGAGGAGACCCAGTACTTC
>TRBV7-9|TRBJ2-7|.|TRBD2
CASSLTGGGALREQYF
TGTGCCAGCAGCCTAACAGGCGGGGGGGCCTTGAGAGAGCAGTACTTC
>TRBV4-3|TRBJ1-4|.|TRBD1
CASSDTGGESNEKLFF
TGCGCCAGCAGTGATACAGGGGGCGAATCTAATGAAAAACTGTTTTTT
>TRBV19|TRBJ1-1|.|.
CASTLRGRVGHPSTEAFF
TGTGCCAGTACCTTAAGAGGCAGGGTGGGTCATCCGAGTACTGAAGCTTTCTTT
>TRBV19|TRBJ2-7|.|TRBD1
CASSPPQGREQYF
TGTGCCAGTAGCCCGCCACAGGGGCGCGAGCAGTACTTC
>TRBV5-1|TRBJ1-3|.|.
CASSLDTTPGNTIYF
TGCGCCAGCAGCTTGGACACCACCCCAGGAAACACCATATATTTT
>TRBV6-2/TRBV6-3|TRBJ1-5|once|.
CASSPIGTGNQPQHF
TGTGCCAGCAGTCCCATAGGTACGGGAAATCAGCCCCAGCATTTT
>TRBV15|TRBJ2-2|.|.
CATSRDEVSTLTGELFF
TGTGCCACCAGCAGAGATGAAGTGTCTACTTTGACCGGGGAGCTGTTTTTT
>TRBV3-1/TRBV3-2|TRBJ2-1|.|TRBD1
CASSQELDRDIFQISSYNEQFF
TGTGCCAGCAGCCAAGAATTGGACAGGGACATCTTCCAGATAAGCTCCTACAATGAGCAGTTCTTC
>TRBV20-1|TRBJ2-5|.|.
CSAMEETQYF
TGCAGTGCTATGGAGGAGACCCAGTACTTC
>TRBV3-1/TRBV3-2|TRBJ1-2|.|.
CASSQYEEGHTF
TGTGCCAGCAGCCAGTATGAGGAGGGGCACACCTTC
>TRBV5-6|TRBJ1-2|.|TRBD1
CASSPGTGGPDYGYTF
TGTGCCAGCAGCCCTGGGACAGGGGGCCCGGACTATGGCTACACCTTC
>TRBV19|TRBJ1-1|.|.
CASSILTGNTEAFF
TGTGCCAGTAGTATATTAACGGGGAACACTGAAGCTTTCTTT
>TRBV4-1|TRBJ1-1|.|TRBD1
CASSQDLGQMNTEAFF
TGCGCCAGCAGCCAAGATTTGGGACAGATGAACACTGAAGCTTTCTTT
>TRBV14|TRBJ1-4|.|TRBD1
CASSHRQGGEKLFF
TGTGCCAGCAGCCATCGACAGGGGGGAGAAAAACTGTTTTTT
>TRBV6-2/TRBV6-3|TRBJ2-3|.|TRBD1
CASSHRGRGDTQYF
TGTGCCAGCAGTCACAGGGGGCGGGGAGATACGCAGTATTTT
>TRBV18|TRBJ1-1|.|.
CASSPPNMNTEAFF
TGTGCCAGCTCACCTCCAAACATGAACACTGAAGCTTTCTTT
>TRBV2|TRBJ1-6|.|TRBD1
CASSVDRAGHSPLHF
TGTGCCAGCAGCGTGGACAGGGCAGGTCATTCACCCCTCCACTTT
>TRBV18|TRBJ1-5|.|.
CASSFTQGKNQPQHF
TGTGCCAGCTCCTTCACTCAGGGGAAGAATCAGCCCCAGCATTTT
>TRBV7-2|TRBJ1-5|.|TRBD1
CASSTTGGGNQPQHF
TGTGCCAGCAGCACGACAGGGGGTGGCAATCAGCCCCAGCATTTT
>TRBV7-9|TRBJ2-1|.|.
CASSIGTHNEQFF
TGTGCCAGCAGCATCGGGACACACAATGAGCAGTTCTTC
>TRBV19|TRBJ1-4|.|.
CASRMGGRPNEKLFF
TGTGCCAGCCGGATGGGGGGTCGACCTAATGAAAAACTGTTTTTT
>TRBV5-4|TRBJ1-1|.|TRBD1
CASSRRDRSTEAFF
TGTGCCAGCAGCAGGAGGGACAGGAGCACTGAAGCTTTCTTT
>TRBV5-5|TRBJ1-6|once|.
CASSGWLGGLHF
TGTGCCAGCAGCGGCTGGCTCGGGGGCCTCCACTTT
>TRBV7-2|TRBJ2-5|.|TRBD1
CASSPRQGTETQYF
TGTGCCAGCAGCCCAAGACAGGGTACCGAGACCCAGTACTTC
>TRBV11-2|TRBJ2-6|.|TRBD1
CASSPPPYRGLSGANVLTF
TGTGCCAGCAGCCCACCTCCGTACAGGGGGCTATCTGGGGCCAACGTCCTGACTTTC
>TRBV19|TRBJ2-7|.|.
CASSRTVSYEQYF
TGTGCCAGTAGCAGGACAGTCTCCTACGAGCAGTACTTC
>TRBV29-1|TRBJ1-2|.|.
CSAIDAGAYGGYTF
TGCAGCGCCATAGATGCGGGGGCTTACGGTGGCTACACCTTC
>TRBV9|TRBJ1-6|.|.
CASSAGVLLHF
TGTGCCAGCAGCGCAGGGGTTCTCCTCCACTTT
>TRBV3-1/TRBV3-2|TRBJ2-1|.|.
CASSQDPVVNNEQFF
TGTGCCAGCAGCCAAGATCCGGTGGTAAACAATGAGCAGTTCTTC
>TRBV7-2|TRBJ2-7|.|.
CASSRASGLGSEQYF
TGTGCCAGCAGCCGGGCGTCAGGTTTGGGGAGTGAGCAGTACTTC
>TRBV25-1|TRBJ1-1|.|TRBD1
CASSAPGQGMRTEAFF
TGTGCCAGCAGTGCCCCAGGACAGGGGATGAGGACTGAAGCTTTCTTT
>TRBV15|TRBJ2-2|.|.
CATSRGGANTGELFF
TGTGCCACCAGCAGAGGGGGGGCGAACACCGGGGAGCTGTTTTTT
>TRBV4-2|TRBJ1-5|.|TRBD1
CASSTDRGQPQHF
TGTGCCAGCAGCACGGACAGGGGTCAGCCCCAGCATTTT
>TRBV30|TRBJ1-4|.|TRBD1
CAWSARDRGYFNEKLFF
TGTGCCTGGAGTGCCCGGGACAGGGGTTATTTTAACGAAAAACTGTTTTTT
>TRBV30|TRBJ1-5|.|.
CAWSLSGNQPQHF
TGTGCCTGGAGTTTGTCGGGCAATCAGCCCCAGCATTTT
>TRBV28|TRBJ1-3|.|TRBD1
CASGTGGSAGNTIYF
TGTGCCAGCGGGACAGGGGGTTCGGCTGGAAACACCATATATTTT
>TRBV30|TRBJ2-2|.|.
CAWKPAGRSGELFF
TGTGCCTGGAAACCTGCAGGGAGGTCCGGGGAGCTGTTTTTT
>TRBV7-9|TRBJ1-4|.|.
CASSFTTNEKLFF
TGTGCCAGCAGCTTTACAACTAATGAAAAACTGTTTTTT
>TRBV6-5|TRBJ2-1|.|.
CASSTSSYNEQFF
TGTGCCAGCAGTACAAGCTCCTACAATGAGCAGTTCTTC
>TRBV7-8|TRBJ2-5|.|.
CASRHAGAQETQYF
TGTGCCAGCAGACATGCAGGGGCCCAAGAGACCCAGTACTTC
>TRBV5-1|TRBJ2-7|.|.
CASSPGVRVRRDEQYF
TGCGCCAGCAGCCCGGGAGTGAGGGTGCGCCGGGACGAGCAGTACTTC
>TRBV3-1/TRBV3-2|TRBJ1-2|.|TRBD1
CASSLGTVLSYTF
TGTGCCAGCAGCCTTGGGACAGTGTTGAGCTACACCTTC
>TRBV6-6|TRBJ2-5|.|.
CASSYSRGETQYF
TGTGCCAGCAGTTACTCGAGGGGGGAGACCCAGTACTTC
>TRBV3-1/TRBV3-2|TRBJ2-7|.|TRBD1
CASSQPGQLTAYEQYF
TGTGCCAGCAGCCAACCGGGACAGCTAACTGCCTACGAGCAGTACTTC
>TRBV11-2|TRBJ1-1|.|.
CASSLVTGGFTEAFF
TGTGCCAGCAGCTTAGTGACAGGTGGCTTCACTGAAGCTTTCTTT
>TRBV19|TRBJ1-6|.|TRBD1
CASSPRDRDDSPLHF
TGTGCCAGTAGTCCCCGGGACAGGGACGATTCACCCCTCCACTTT
>TRBV4-1|TRBJ1-3|few|.
CASSSGGSGNTIYF
TGCGCCAGCAGCTCCGGCGGGAGTGGAAACACCATATATTTT
>TRBV9|TRBJ1-3|.|.
CASSVARTGNTIYF
TGTGCCAGCAGCGTAGCCAGGACTGGAAACACCATATATTTT
>TRBV5-8|TRBJ2-3|.|TRBD2
CASSLGLAGDTQYF
TGTGCCAGCAGCTTAGGTCTAGCGGGGGATACGCAGTATTTT
>TRBV11-2|TRBJ1-3|.|.
CASRQGGNTIYF
TGTGCCAGCAGGCAGGGCGGAAACACCATATATTTT